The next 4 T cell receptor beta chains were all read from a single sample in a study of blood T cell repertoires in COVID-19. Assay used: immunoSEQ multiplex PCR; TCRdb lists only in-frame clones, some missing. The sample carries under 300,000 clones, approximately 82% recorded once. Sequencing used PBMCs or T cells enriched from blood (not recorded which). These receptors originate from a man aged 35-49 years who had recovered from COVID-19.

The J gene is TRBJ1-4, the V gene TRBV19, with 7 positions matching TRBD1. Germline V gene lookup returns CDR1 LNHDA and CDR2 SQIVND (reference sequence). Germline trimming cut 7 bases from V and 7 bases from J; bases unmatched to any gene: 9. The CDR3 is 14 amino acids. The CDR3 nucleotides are TGTGCCAGTATCGACAGGGCAGAGGGTGAAAAACTGTTTTTT. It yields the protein CASIDRAEGEKLFF.

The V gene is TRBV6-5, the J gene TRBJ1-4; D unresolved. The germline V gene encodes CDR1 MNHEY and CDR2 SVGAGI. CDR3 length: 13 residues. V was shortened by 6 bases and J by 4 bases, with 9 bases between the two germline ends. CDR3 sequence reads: CASSRKLNEKLFF. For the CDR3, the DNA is TGTGCCAGCAGCAGGAAGCTTAATGAAAAACTGTTTTTT.

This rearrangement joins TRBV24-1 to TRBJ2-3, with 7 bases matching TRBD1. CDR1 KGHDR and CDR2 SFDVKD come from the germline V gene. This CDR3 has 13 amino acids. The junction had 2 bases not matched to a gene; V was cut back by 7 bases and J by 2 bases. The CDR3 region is CATRTGNTDTQYF. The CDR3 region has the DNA TGTGCCACCAGGACAGGGAACACAGATACGCAGTATTTT.

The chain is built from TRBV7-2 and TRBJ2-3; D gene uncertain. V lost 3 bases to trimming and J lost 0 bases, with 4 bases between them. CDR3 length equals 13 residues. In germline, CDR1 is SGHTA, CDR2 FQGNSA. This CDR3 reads CASSFGSTDTQYF. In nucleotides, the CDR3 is TGTGCCAGCAGCTTTGGCAGCACAGATACGCAGTATTTT.